The 7 T cell receptor beta chains given below trace back to one sample, sequenced in a study of shared clonotypes between healthy human individuals (dated by TCRdb to 2018 to 2021). The library was obtained by the immunoSEQ multiplex PCR assay. As stored in TCRdb, this immuneACCESS dataset retains in-frame rearrangements with V and J assigned. A fraction of the clones does not appear; measured against another copy, unresolved V genes explain less than half of the discrepancy, and the remainder lacks a known reason. The sample records a few million clones, under 97% of which are singletons. The ten largest clonotypes hold roughly 0.13% of the sample. Sequencing was carried out using naive CD4+ T cells sorted from blood. What the cell subset or site label conveys for this sample: CD45RA+ positively selected. The receptor source for this set is a man aged 18 to 35 in good health.

The chain couples TRBV14 to TRBJ2-7; 9 bases match TRBD1. Germline CDR1 reads SGHDN; CDR2 reads FVKESK. This CDR3 contains 14 residues. Trimming took 3 bases from V and 0 from J; bases not matched to a gene: 0. The CDR3 spells CASSQTGGSYEQYF. CDR3 DNA: TGTGCCAGCAGCCAGACAGGGGGCTCCTACGAGCAGTACTTC.

The chain joins TRBV2 to TRBJ1-1, with D tentatively TRBD1 (5 bases). The CDR3 consists of 14 residues. Per germline, CDR1 SNHLY and CDR2 FYNNEI. The V end lost 8 bases, the J end lost 2 bases, and 15 bases lay between the germline ends. The CDR3 loop is CASVDTRSNTEAFF. The CDR3 nucleotides are TGTGCCAGCGTGGACACCCGATCCAACACTGAAGCTTTCTTT.

The V call is TRBV28, the J call TRBJ1-2; D is unclear. The CDR3 is 15 amino acids. CDR1 and CDR2 from the germline V gene are MDHEN and SYDVKM. Trimming removed 6 bases from V and 4 bases from J, with 18 bases in between. The CDR3 DNA reads TGTGCCAGCAGATCAAATCTATCCCCGGCCTATGGCTACACCTTC. Translation: CASRSNLSPAYGYTF.

This clone was observed a single time. The V call is TRBV30, the J call TRBJ2-5, with TRBD1 as a possible D gene (6 bases). The germline V gene has CDR1 GTSNPN and CDR2 SVGIG (reference sequence). The length of the CDR3 is 13 residues. The V end was cut by 4 bases, the J end by 10 bases, with 19 bases between. The CDR3 DNA reads as TGTGCCTGGACCCATGGGACATTACGGGACCAGTACTTC. This codes for CAWTHGTLRDQYF.

The chain is built from TRBV6-5 and TRBJ2-7; no definite D call. This CDR3 is 11 amino acids long. CDR1 and CDR2 from the germline V gene are MNHEY and SVGAGI. V was pared by 5 bases and J by 6 bases, with 8 bases between. The DNA of the CDR3 is TGTGCCAGCAGTGAAGTTGGCGAGCAGTACTTC. It encodes CASSEVGEQYF.

This clone showed up just once. The gene calls are TRBV30 and TRBJ1-5; D uncertain. Germline lookup yields CDR1 GTSNPN and CDR2 SVGIG (reference sequence). Between the trimmed V and J ends, which lost 1 base and 7 bases, there was a span of 11 bases. The CDR3 totals 13 residues. This chain's CDR3 is CAWSGGSEQPQHF. The CDR3 DNA reads as TGTGCCTGGAGTGGGGGAAGTGAGCAGCCCCAGCATTTT.

The rearrangement uses TRBV9 and TRBJ1-1, with D uncertain. The CDR3 contains 14 residues. Trimming shortened V by 4 bases and J by 3 bases, and 13 bases separated the two germline ends. CDR1 and CDR2 (germline): SGDLS, YYNGEE. In DNA, the CDR3 is TGTGCCAGCAGCCCACACCCGAGGGACACTGAAGCTTTCTTT. It is translated as CASSPHPRDTEAFF. The complete variable domain, with remaining parts taken from reference TRBV9 and TRBJ1-1, reads DSGVTQTPKHLITATGQRVTLRCSPRSGDLSVYWYQQSLDQGLQFLIQYYNGEERAKGNILERFSAQQFPDLHSELNLSSLELGDSALYFCASSPHPRDTEAFFGQGTRLTVV.